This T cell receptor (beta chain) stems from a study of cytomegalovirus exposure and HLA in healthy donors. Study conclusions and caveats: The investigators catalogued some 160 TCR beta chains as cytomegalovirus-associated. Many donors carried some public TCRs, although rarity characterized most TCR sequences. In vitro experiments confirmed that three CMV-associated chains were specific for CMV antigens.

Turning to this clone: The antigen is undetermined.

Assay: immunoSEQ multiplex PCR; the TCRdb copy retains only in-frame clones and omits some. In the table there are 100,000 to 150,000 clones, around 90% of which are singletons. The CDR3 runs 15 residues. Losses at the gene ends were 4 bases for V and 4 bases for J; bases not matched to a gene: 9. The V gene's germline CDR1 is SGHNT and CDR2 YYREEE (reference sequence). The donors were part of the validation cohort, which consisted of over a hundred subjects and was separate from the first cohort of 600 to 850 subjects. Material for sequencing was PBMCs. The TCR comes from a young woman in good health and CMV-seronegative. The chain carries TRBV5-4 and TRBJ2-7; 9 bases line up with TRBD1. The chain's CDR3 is CASSEAGTGLYEQYF. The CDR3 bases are TGTGCCAGCAGCGAAGCCGGGACAGGGCTTTACGAGCAGTACTTC.